This note documents a single TCR beta chain sequence. The table lists this clone with a count of one. What this receptor recognizes is not known. It has no much larger one-base neighbor in the sample; base qualities were not kept. This specimen comes from a study of cytomegalovirus exposure and HLA in healthy donors (TCRdb year 2017). The study in broad terms: According to an earlier analysis of 550 to 700 of the donors, about 170 million T cells yielded some 110 million unique TCR beta sequences and about 280 Gb of sequence data. Rather than using new phenotypic data, the later analysis identified candidate immune exposures from TCR beta sequences and from how often those sequences occurred across donors. An early release that covered some 630 HLA-typed donors contained around 300 gigabases of sequencing data and tens of millions of unique TCR sequences. Typing coverage differed by locus: A, B, C, DRB1 and DQB1 were typed in roughly 620-630 donors, DQA1 in roughly 500, DPA1 in 600 to 610, and DPB1 in 450 to 490. The study aimed to test whether signatures of past pathogen exposure could be identified by cataloging public T cell receptors. A separate validation cohort of about 110 different subjects was used in addition to the approximately 670-subject first cohort. Every discovery cohort repertoire had been produced on one sequencing platform. An earlier analysis of approximately 640 of the donors applied high-throughput TCR beta sequencing to assess whether each TCR beta V gene segment acted as functional or pseudogenic. Across approximately 400 genotyped donors of the cohort, an average of approximately 200,000 unique TCR beta nucleotide sequences per donor were sequenced, and approximately 17% of those sequences were non-productive. Genome-wide SNP genotypes for about 55% of the 666 donors were used in a later genetic analysis, which treated that subset as a discovery cohort. A later analysis re-analyzed previously published TCR beta repertoires from about 730 donors and added high-resolution HLA genotyping to study TCR occurrence patterns. Among the roughly 400 genotyped donors, about 83% belonged to the genetic ancestry cluster associated with self-reported Caucasian donors. To predict cytomegalovirus infection status, the study combined high-throughput TCR immunosequencing, statistical association of individual TCRs with disease status, and machine learning. Donor age, sex, ethnicity and CMV serostatus were compiled together with the repertoire data. Roughly 5 DR-DQ haplotypes were handled as single units for association and clustering because linkage in the cohort was strong. HLA typing included class I and class II loci at four-digit resolution. The study used immunosequencing to profile the T cell repertoires of several hundred subjects and linked those repertoires to cytomegalovirus serostatus.

Broad study findings and their caveats: A later analysis found that TCR association rates varied across HLA loci, with DRB1 alleles showing the most associated TCRs and HLA-C alleles the fewest. A later analysis reported that several top co-occurrence clusters appeared linked to parvovirus B19, influenza, CMV and Epstein-Barr virus. A further reported finding was that TCR beta sequences accurately predicted the HLA-A and HLA-B alleles for most subjects in the first cohort. This cohort had only TCR beta chains sequenced, and the lack of alpha or paired-chain data limited which features could be detected. In a later analysis, most CMV-associated TCR beta chains were found to appear HLA-restricted, with HLA associations seemingly driven largely by CMV exposure. Broadly in line with IMGT annotations, most TCR beta V segments showed up in productive rearrangements about 87% or about 30% of the time in an earlier analysis of around 600 of the donors. A later genetic analysis reported fewer N-insertions in productive TCRs among donors in an Asian-associated ancestry cluster than the approximately 700-donor mean. Compared with equally common non-associated chains, HLA-associated TCR beta chains in a later analysis were more clonally expanded and had lower generation probabilities. It was suggested by the authors that the approach could potentially be generalized to other disease states and immunological phenotypes. For the cohort, immune exposure information was limited to CMV serostatus. HLA typing was unavailable for some donors at each locus, so association tests used only the typed subset. In vitro tests confirmed that a few of the cytomegalovirus-associated TCR beta chains recognize cytomegalovirus antigens. The sequencing pipeline was judged likely to have produced a cluster of highly shared sequence variants as a technical artifact. Linkage disequilibrium might explain the correlated functional status among segregating V segments, but an unknown experimental factor could not be excluded. The earlier analysis of 587 of the donors excluded approximately 15 rarely observed V segments, including chromosome 9 orphons, because counts were too low. V-gene and J-gene trimming of TCR beta chains was associated with a missense DCLRE1C variant in a later genetic analysis, and the association was replicated in an independent cohort. Presence/absence analyses assumed roughly uniform sequencing depth across donors, an assumption that may not hold. A total of 150 to 200 TCR beta chains were listed by the study as associated with cytomegalovirus. When HLA alleles, especially DR and DQ, strongly co-occurred, attributing TCR associations to individual alleles was difficult. Across donors, most TCR sequences were observed very rarely, whereas some public TCRs were present in many individuals. Cytomegalovirus status was reported to be diagnosed by the classifier with high specificity and sensitivity in both the original and validation cohorts. At a false discovery rate of 0.05, a later analysis linked some 17,000 TCR beta sequences to specific HLA alleles.

The cohort consisted of 600 or so healthy bone marrow donors. Cohort members were all nominally healthy when sampled, although unrecorded immune exposures were likely present. The donor was CMV seronegative and belonged to the group of roughly 330 seronegative cohort members. A peripheral blood sample was provided by each donor, and peripheral blood mononuclear cells were used for TCR beta sequencing. Genomic DNA was extracted from the blood cell samples with the Qiagen DNeasy Blood Extraction Kit. Library preparation used the immunoSEQ multiplex PCR assay. For the multiplex PCR, a mixture combining 60 forward primers for TCR Vbeta segments and 13 reverse primers for TCR Jbeta segments was used. The CDR3 region of rearranged TCR beta genes was amplified from genomic DNA with a multiplex PCR assay. On the Illumina HiSeq System, the amplified TCR beta libraries were sequenced as 87-base-pair reads. Processing in the source paper ran as follows. A later analysis counted about 80 million unique TCR beta chains across the 690 or so repertoires, and 10 million to 12 million of these chains were shared by at least two donors. Raw reads were error-corrected and collapsed into unique sequences with a nearest-neighbor algorithm that merged closely related sequences to remove PCR and sequencing errors. To assign V, D and J gene segments, CDR3 sequences were aligned to IMGT reference sequences. For a sequence to be retained, at least a six-nucleotide match to both a V gene segment and a J gene segment was required. Rearrangements were classified as productive when the CDR3 lacked stop codons and remained in frame with V and J, and all other rearrangements were classified as non-productive. Following IMGT convention, CDR3 was defined as the stretch from the second conserved V-encoded cysteine up to the conserved J-encoded phenylalanine. The earlier analysis of about 610 of the donors excluded sequences that lacked an unambiguous match to a single V gene segment. An earlier analysis of 587 of the donors classified V segments as functional when productive rearrangements were above 56.7% and as segregating when the standard deviation between donors was above 5%. A statistical classification framework was developed to diagnose cytomegalovirus status using the catalog of TCR beta chain sequences. A later analysis assigned V and J genes by comparing TCR nucleotide sequences with IMGT/GENE-DB human TR gene sequences. In a later analysis, CDR3 sequences and most-parsimonious VDJ recombination scenarios were assigned using the TCRdist pipeline. In a later analysis, each TCR beta chain was defined by its CDR3 amino acid sequence together with its V-gene family, and reads without a unique V-gene family were excluded. As a way to deal with suspected cross-contamination and a sequencing artifact, a later analysis dropped nearly 600 nucleotide sequences that were highly shared and had low generation probability. A later analysis calculated a clonal expansion index for each public chain from normalized within-repertoire ranks of inferred template counts. In a later analysis, generation probabilities were computed using a VDJ recombination model fitted to out-of-frame rearrangements, and the results were checked against IGoR. In a later analysis, TCR-TCR, TCR-HLA and TCR-CMV co-occurrence was scored with hypergeometric tests, and a repertoire-size bias correction was applied to TCR pairs. False discovery rates were estimated in a later analysis by permuting HLA or CMV assignments 20 times. In a later analysis, co-occurring TCRs were grouped with DBSCAN, and TCRdist sequence similarity was added when clustering was performed within HLA-allele-positive subsets. For co-occurrence clustering, repertoires with fewer than 30,000 or more than 120,000 public chains were excluded, along with roughly 5 repertoires with anomalous nucleotide sharing. TCRdb retrieved this table from immuneACCESS and kept in-frame rearrangements only. Not all clones are present; in checked studies, unresolved V genes account for under half, and no reason is known for the remainder. That table supplies the V and J calls and clone size; D and trimming were determined from the DNA. A total of a few hundred thousand clones appear in this sample, more than 60% of them only once. The top ten clones comprise 1.8% of the sample.

The specimen was PBMCs. This TCR was sampled from a woman younger than 45 in good health and CMV-seronegative.

The DNA sequence is as follows: TGTGCCAGCAGCCCGGGACAGGGTAACTACGAGCAGTACTTC. Translated, it gives CASSPGQGNYEQYF. The chain is assembled from TRBV7-9 and TRBJ2-7; TRBD1 aligns with 9 central bases. The junction shows trimming of 5 bases on V and 3 bases on J, and the gene matches do not reach 5 bases of it. The germline V gene (reference sequence) provides CDR1 SEHNR and CDR2 FQNEAQ. The CDR3 has 14 amino acids, counting the end cysteine and phenylalanine. Just the 42-base CDR3 DNA is kept, in frame starting at base 1.